These 29 T cell receptor beta chains were all obtained from the same sample, sequenced in a study of blood T cell repertoires in COVID-19. Produced via immunoSEQ multiplex PCR; TCRdb's table is partial and in-frame only. This table holds about 200,000 clones, roughly 85% found once. The sequenced sample consisted of peripheral blood. The receptor set was obtained from an elderly woman with acute or convalescent COVID-19.

The chain employs TRBV5-1 and TRBJ2-2, with 11 bases matching TRBD2. The CDR3 loop spans 16 amino acids. Germline values: CDR1 SGHRS, CDR2 YFSETQ. V shed 2 bases and J 5 bases; nucleotides not matched to a gene: 5. Written as DNA, the CDR3 is TGCGCCAGCAGCTTTCTACTAGCGGGAGAGACCGGGGAGCTGTTTTTT. It codes for CASSFLLAGETGELFF.

On this clone: Other DNA variants within this sample encode the same CDR3. The J gene is TRBJ1-2, the V gene TRBV5-4; D uncertain. Germline loops: CDR1 SGHNT, CDR2 YYREEE (reference sequence). Deletions cut 0 bases from V and 2 bases from J, with 5 bases between. The CDR3 is 13 amino acids. CDR3 amino acids: CASSLGLNYGYTF. Here the CDR3 DNA reads TGTGCCAGCAGCTTGGGCCTAAACTATGGCTACACCTTC.

This sequence joins TRBV7-9 and TRBJ2-4, with a possible D match to TRBD2 (5 bases). The CDR3 totals 14 residues. CDR1 and CDR2 from the germline V gene are SEHNR and FQNEAQ (reference sequence). The germline V and J ends were trimmed by 4 bases and 9 bases, with 16 bases remaining between them. Written as DNA, the CDR3 is TGTGCCAGCAGCTCATCTTCCGGAGGAGGCATTCAGTACTTC. Its translation is CASSSSSGGGIQYF. Variable domain in full (rest from reference TRBV7-9 and TRBJ2-4): DTGVSQNPRHKITKRGQNVTFRCDPISEHNRLYWYRQTLGQGPEFLTYFQNEAQLEKSRLLSDRFSAERPKGSFSTLEIQRTEQGDSAMYLCASSSSSGGGIQYFGAGTRLSVL.

CDR3 DNA: TGTGCCAGCAGCGTAGAAGGGGGGCCCCAGCATTTT. Protein: CASSVEGGPQHF. The V gene is TRBV9, the J gene TRBJ1-5, with D perhaps TRBD1 (6 bases). V was pared by 0 bases and J by 9 bases, with 7 bases between. This CDR3 has 12 residues. Germline assignment: CDR1 SGDLS and CDR2 YYNGEE.

The chain employs TRBV29-1 and TRBJ1-3; no clear D gene. Germline V gene data show CDR1 as SQVTM and CDR2 as ANQGSEA. Trimming removed 6 bases at V and 4 bases at J, with 19 bases between. This CDR3 spans 15 amino acids. The CDR3 protein is CSVLNPWSGGNTIYF. The CDR3 coding sequence is TGCAGCGTACTCAATCCGTGGTCGGGGGGAAACACCATATATTTT. Filled out from reference TRBV29-1 and TRBJ1-3, the complete variable domain reads SAVISQKPSRDICQRGTSLTIQCQVDSQVTMMFWYRQQPGQSLTLIATANQGSEATYESGFVIDKFPISRPNLTFSTLTVSNMSPEDSSIYLCSVLNPWSGGNTIYFGEGSWLTVV.

The rearrangement joins TRBV16 to TRBJ2-5, with D tentatively TRBD2 (5 bases). Germline V CDR1 and CDR2: KGHSY, FQNENV. V lost 0 bases, J lost 5 bases, and 7 bases lay in between. The CDR3 runs to 13 residues. CDR3 residues: CASSQSRGETQYF. CDR3 DNA sequence: TGTGCCAGCAGCCAATCGAGAGGGGAGACCCAGTACTTC.

In this sample, this clone turned up once. CDR3 sequence (DNA): TGCGCCAGCAGTCTGCCAGCGGGGTCCTACGAGCAGTACTTC. Protein sequence: CASSLPAGSYEQYF. J is TRBJ2-7 and V is TRBV23-1; 7 nucleotides align to TRBD2. TRBV23-1 is annotated as an ORF whose role is uncertain. V shed 4 bases and J 1 base; nucleotides not matched to a gene: 4. CDR3 length: 14 amino acids.

This clone was observed a single time. This chain uses TRBV4-1 with TRBJ2-2; D is ambiguous. Germline V gene lookup returns CDR1 MGHRA and CDR2 YSYEKL. The CDR3 is made up of 15 amino acids. V lost 5 bases and J lost 5, with 15 bases in between. Here the CDR3 reads CASSTGDSGTGELFF. DNA of the CDR3: TGCGCCAGCAGCACCGGTGACTCTGGGACCGGGGAGCTGTTTTTT.

The chain employs TRBV19 and TRBJ2-7, with 11 bases identical to TRBD1. Trimming cost V 9 bases and J 3 bases; bases outside gene matches: 4. This CDR3 is 13 amino acids long. Germline V gene data show CDR1 as LNHDA and CDR2 as SQIVND (reference sequence). Written as DNA, the CDR3 is TGTGCCAGCGGAGGGACAGGGGGCTACGAGCAGTACTTC. Encoded protein: CASGGTGGYEQYF.

J is TRBJ1-3 and V is TRBV7-2; D is ambiguous. From germline, CDR1 is SGHTA and CDR2 FQGNSA. CDR3 length equals 14 residues. Trimming pared 1 base from V and 4 bases from J, leaving 8 bases between. For the CDR3, the DNA is TGTGCCAGCAGCTTAGTGAATACAGGAAACACCATATATTTT. Protein: CASSLVNTGNTIYF.

The V gene is TRBV2, the J gene TRBJ2-3; 8 bases fit TRBD2. Germline values: CDR1 SNHLY, CDR2 FYNNEI. V was pared by 5 bases and J by 3 bases, with 10 bases of the junction left unmatched. The CDR3 consists of 16 residues. For the CDR3, the DNA is TGTGCCAGCAGTACCTTAGCGGGAAGGGGGACAGATACGCAGTATTTT. Translated: CASSTLAGRGTDTQYF.

The chain is built from TRBV11-2 and TRBJ2-3; D gene unclear. Trimming shortened V by 2 bases and J by 1 base, and 4 bases separated the two germline ends. This CDR3 comprises 13 residues. Germline V gene data show CDR1 as SGHAT and CDR2 as FQNNGV. The CDR3 reads CASSLTGTDTQYF. For the CDR3, the DNA is TGTGCCAGCAGCTTAACAGGCACAGATACGCAGTATTTT.

This chain uses TRBV28 with TRBJ1-2; D possibly corresponds to TRBD1 (6 bases). Germline CDR1 reads MDHEN; CDR2 reads SYDVKM. CDR3 length equals 14 residues. V was pared by 7 bases and J by 6 bases, with 18 bases between. DNA of the CDR3: TGTGCCAGCATCTCGAGCCAGGGGCCCGATGGCTACACCTTC. This codes for CASISSQGPDGYTF.

The CDR3 protein is CSASLQGLAYNEQFF. The CDR3 DNA reads TGCAGTGCTAGTCTACAGGGGCTGGCCTACAATGAGCAGTTCTTC. The chain has TRBV20-1 and TRBJ2-1; 7 bases match TRBD1. J lost 2 bases, V lost 3 bases, and 7 bases had no gene match. Per germline, CDR1 DFQATT and CDR2 SNEGSKA (reference sequence). This CDR3 has 15 amino acids.

The chain recombines TRBV6-1 with TRBJ1-2; 7 nucleotides align to TRBD1. Looked up from germline, CDR1 is MNHNS and CDR2 is SASEGT. The CDR3 consists of 13 residues. V lost 6 bases, J lost 5 bases, and 6 bases stayed unmatched. The CDR3 here is CASSQDRDYGYTF. DNA of the CDR3: TGTGCCAGCAGCCAAGACAGGGATTATGGCTACACCTTC.

The chain is built from TRBV6-5 and TRBJ2-1; tentatively, D is TRBD2 (6 bases). The germline V gene has CDR1 MNHEY and CDR2 SVGAGI. The CDR3 is 14 residues long. Trimming removed 7 bases at V and 2 bases at J, with 12 bases between. CDR3 sequence reads: CASMGLFTYNEQFF. The CDR3 DNA sequence: TGTGCCAGCATGGGACTCTTCACCTACAATGAGCAGTTCTTC.

The chain couples TRBV7-9 to TRBJ2-7, with 9 bases fitting TRBD1. The CDR3 runs 15 residues. V dropped 4 bases and J dropped 6; count of bases not matched to a gene: 10. The germline V gene has CDR1 SEHNR and CDR2 FQNEAQ (reference sequence). CDR3 DNA sequence: TGTGCCAGCAGCTGGTACCGGGACAGGGCAGCCGAGCAGTACTTC. As protein: CASSWYRDRAAEQYF.

The V call is TRBV2, the J call TRBJ1-6; 9 bases fit TRBD1. Losses at the gene ends were 0 bases for V and 9 bases for J; bases not matched to a gene: 6. The CDR3 has 16 residues. The germline V gene has CDR1 SNHLY and CDR2 FYNNEI. CDR3 region: CASSEARGQGVSPLHF. The CDR3 DNA is TGTGCCAGCAGTGAAGCTCGGGGACAGGGAGTTTCACCCCTCCACTTT.

There are a few counts of this clone. The chain carries TRBV30 and TRBJ2-3, with a possible D match to TRBD1 (5 bases). Trimming pared 3 bases from V and 4 bases from J, leaving 14 bases between. CDR1 and CDR2 from the germline V gene are GTSNPN and SVGIG (reference sequence). CDR3 length: 14 residues. Written as DNA, the CDR3 is TGTGCCTGGAGGCCTCCAGGGTGGGCAGATACGCAGTATTTT. It encodes CAWRPPGWADTQYF.

The chain has TRBV6-5 and TRBJ1-5; D not resolved. V lost 6 bases, J lost 2 bases, and 14 bases lay in between. The CDR3 runs to 15 residues. The germline CDR1 and CDR2 sequences are MNHEY and SVGAGI. The CDR3 region has the DNA TGTGCCAGCAGCCTTCAGGAGGGAGGCAATCAGCCCCAGCATTTT. This codes for CASSLQEGGNQPQHF.

The chain links TRBV28 to TRBJ1-2; D might be TRBD1 (5 bases). The CDR3 is 14 amino acids. Looked up from germline, CDR1 is MDHEN and CDR2 is SYDVKM. V was pared by 6 bases and J by 2 bases, with 13 bases between. The CDR3 DNA sequence: TGTGCCAGCAGGACAGTCCCGGAAAACTATGGCTACACCTTC. Protein sequence: CASRTVPENYGYTF.

The V call is TRBV18, the J call TRBJ2-3; 10 bases align to TRBD2. CDR3 size: 13 residues. J lost 8 bases, V lost 3 bases, and 2 bases had no gene match. Germline V gives CDR1 KGHSH, CDR2 LQKENI. The CDR3 nucleotides are TGTGCCAGCTCACCGACTAGCGGGCGTACGCAGTATTTT. Translated: CASSPTSGRTQYF.

The chain has TRBV5-1 and TRBJ1-2; 8 positions match TRBD1. V was pared by 3 bases and J by 8 bases, with 18 bases of the junction left unmatched. CDR3 size: 17 residues. The germline gives CDR1 SGHRS, CDR2 YFSETQ. The CDR3 DNA reads TGCGCCAGCAGCTCCCAAGCTCAACAGGGGGTAGTCGGGGGCTACACCTTC. Translating gives CASSSQAQQGVVGGYTF.

This chain uses TRBV4-2 with TRBJ2-2, with 9 bases identical to TRBD2. Trimming took 4 bases from V and 0 from J; bases not matched to a gene: 6. Germline V gene data show CDR1 as LGHNA and CDR2 as YNFKEQ. This CDR3 spans 17 amino acids. The CDR3 loop is CASSPTRTSANTGELFF. CDR3 coding DNA: TGTGCCAGCAGCCCAACGCGGACTAGCGCGAACACCGGGGAGCTGTTTTTT.

This sequence joins TRBV10-3 and TRBJ2-2; D not resolved. Trimming pared 0 bases from V and 0 bases from J, leaving 5 bases between. Germline V CDR1 and CDR2: ENHRY, SYGVKD. This CDR3 is built from 15 residues. The CDR3 region has the DNA TGTGCCATCAGTGAGTCCGTCGCGAACACCGGGGAGCTGTTTTTT. It is translated as CAISESVANTGELFF.

CDR3 nucleotides: TGCGCCAGCCAACGGCAGGGGCAGGAGTCTGGGGCCAACGTCCTGACTTTC. Translating it yields CASQRQGQESGANVLTF. The rearrangement uses TRBV5-1 and TRBJ2-6, with a tentative D call TRBD1 (6 bases). The CDR3 length is 17 residues. The V end lost 7 bases, the J end lost 1 base, and 18 bases lay between the germline ends. Germline assignment: CDR1 SGHRS and CDR2 YFSETQ.

The gene calls are TRBV5-1 and TRBJ2-3, with D perhaps matching TRBD2 (5 bases). This CDR3 spans 15 amino acids. V was pared by 0 bases and J by 0 bases, with 8 bases between. Germline CDR1 SGHRS, CDR2 YFSETQ. CDR3: CASSLAAESTDTQYF. The CDR3 bases are TGCGCCAGCAGCTTGGCAGCGGAAAGCACAGATACGCAGTATTTT.

The genes are TRBV18 and TRBJ1-3; the D gene is possibly TRBD1 (6 bases). Germline CDR1 and CDR2: KGHSH and LQKENI. CDR3 length equals 15 residues. V gave up 3 bases and J gave up 4 bases, with 13 bases separating them. The CDR3 spells CASSPYQGIGNTIYF. The CDR3 nucleotides read TGTGCCAGCTCACCCTATCAGGGGATCGGAAACACCATATATTTT.

V and J are TRBV27 and TRBJ2-1, with 12 bases lining up with TRBD2. The CDR3 runs to 20 residues. Germline CDR1 MNHEY, CDR2 SMNVEV (reference sequence). Germline trimming cut 3 bases from V and 4 bases from J; bases unmatched to any gene: 16. CDR3 residues: CASSFADRIKTSGSYNEQFF. The CDR3 nucleotides are TGTGCCAGCAGTTTTGCGGACAGGATCAAGACTAGCGGGAGTTACAATGAGCAGTTCTTC.